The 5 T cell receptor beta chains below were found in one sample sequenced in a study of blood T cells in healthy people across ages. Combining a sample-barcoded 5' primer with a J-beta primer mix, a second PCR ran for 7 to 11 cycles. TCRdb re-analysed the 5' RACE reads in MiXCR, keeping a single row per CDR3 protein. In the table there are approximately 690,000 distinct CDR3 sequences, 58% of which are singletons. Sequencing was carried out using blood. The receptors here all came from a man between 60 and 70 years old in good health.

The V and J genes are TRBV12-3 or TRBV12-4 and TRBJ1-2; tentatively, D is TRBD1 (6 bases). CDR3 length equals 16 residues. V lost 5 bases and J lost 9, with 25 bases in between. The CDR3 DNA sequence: TGTGCCAGCAGTCCTACGCATACTCAGGGGTCCATGAGCTACACCTTC. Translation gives CASSPTHTQGSMSYTF.

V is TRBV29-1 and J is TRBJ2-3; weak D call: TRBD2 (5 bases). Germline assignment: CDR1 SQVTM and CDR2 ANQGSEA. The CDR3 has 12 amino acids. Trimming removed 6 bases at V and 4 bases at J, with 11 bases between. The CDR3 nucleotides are TGCAGCGTCGAAACTAGATCAGATACGCAGTATTTT. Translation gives CSVETRSDTQYF.

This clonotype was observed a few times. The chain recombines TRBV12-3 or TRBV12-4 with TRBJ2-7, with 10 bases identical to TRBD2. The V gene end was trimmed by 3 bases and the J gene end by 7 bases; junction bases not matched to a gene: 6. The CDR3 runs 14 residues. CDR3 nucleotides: TGTGCCAGCAGTTTCAGCGGGGGGGCTCGGGAGCAGTACTTC. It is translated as CASSFSGGAREQYF.

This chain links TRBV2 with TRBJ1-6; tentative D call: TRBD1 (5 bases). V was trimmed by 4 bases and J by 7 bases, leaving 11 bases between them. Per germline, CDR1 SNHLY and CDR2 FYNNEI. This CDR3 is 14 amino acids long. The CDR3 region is CASSVLGTNSPLHF. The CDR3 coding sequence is TGTGCCAGCAGTGTGCTAGGGACCAATTCACCCCTCCACTTT.

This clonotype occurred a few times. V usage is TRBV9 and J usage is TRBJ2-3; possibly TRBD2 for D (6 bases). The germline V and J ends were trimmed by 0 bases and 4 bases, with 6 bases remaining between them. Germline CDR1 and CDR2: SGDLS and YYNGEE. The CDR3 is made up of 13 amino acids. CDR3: CASSVERADTQYF. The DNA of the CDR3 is TGTGCCAGCAGCGTAGAGCGGGCAGATACGCAGTATTTT.